This TCR beta chain was sequenced for a study of radiotherapy plus CTLA-4 blockade in lung cancer. Trimming cost V 1 base and J 0 bases, with 19 bases left between them. The CDR3 totals 19 residues. The V gene's germline CDR1 is SGHAT and CDR2 FQDESV (reference sequence). Chemo-refractory metastatic non-small-cell lung cancer patients underwent focal radiation alongside CTLA-4 blockade with ipilimumab. The repertoire was sequenced with immunoSEQ multiplex PCR; TCRdb's copy has only in-frame clones and lacks some. The data hold roughly 110,000 clones, with more than 75% observed a single time. V usage is TRBV11-1 and J usage is TRBJ1-3; possible D gene TRBD1, 5 bases. This sequence was found in a human donor with non-small cell lung cancer that progressed on radiotherapy plus ipilimumab. Some clones in this sample may be carry-over from other donors' samples. This material consisted of peripheral blood, taken from a patient treated with radiotherapy plus ipilimumab. In DNA, the CDR3 is TGTGCCAGCAGCTTAGGGCCCCGGACATCGTGGGGCTCTGGAAACACCATATATTTT. Protein product: CASSLGPRTSWGSGNTIYF.